Below are 20 T cell receptor beta chains sequenced from a single sample in a study of T cells in Graves' hyperthyroidism and ophthalmopathy. It was RNA transcripts that yielded the amplified TCR beta CDR3 regions. The TCR CDR3 was amplified in a first-round RT-PCR using the HTBI primer set. Via MiXCR, TCRdb re-called the multiplex PCR reads, giving one row per CDR3 protein. The table includes around 690,000 distinct CDR3 sequences, less than 25% detected once. The sequencing sample was made of blood. All receptors come from a man aged 30-40 years with Graves' ophthalmopathy.

The DNA of the CDR3 is TGTGCCAGCAGCCCCGAGGGGCTAGCCAAAAACATTCAGTACTTC. This codes for CASSPEGLAKNIQYF. The rearrangement links TRBV11-2 to TRBJ2-4; D may correspond to TRBD1 or TRBD2 (5 bases each). Germline V CDR1 and CDR2: SGHAT, FQNNGV. Trimming removed 5 bases from V and 0 bases from J, with 11 bases in between. The CDR3 consists of 15 residues.

In this sample, this clonotype turned up a few times. The chain links TRBV3-1 to TRBJ2-1; D might be TRBD2 (6 bases). This CDR3 comprises 12 residues. Trimming pared 3 bases from V and 12 bases from J, leaving 12 bases between. Germline loops: CDR1 LGHDT, CDR2 YNNKEL (reference sequence). The CDR3 region is CASSQGGVGQFF. The CDR3 nucleotides read TGTGCCAGCAGCCAGGGGGGAGTTGGGCAGTTCTTC.

Many counts were recorded for this clonotype. The chain uses TRBV11-2 and TRBJ2-7; D could derive from TRBD1 or TRBD2 (6 bases each). This CDR3 region has 14 residues. Germline V lookup: CDR1 SGHAT, CDR2 FQNNGV. V lost 4 bases, J lost 2 bases, and 12 bases lay in between. The CDR3 DNA follows: TGTGCCAGCAGCTCCCGGGGGCGGACCTACGAGCAGTACTTC. This sequence encodes CASSSRGRTYEQYF.

This clonotype was detected a few times. V and J are TRBV6-2 or TRBV6-3 and TRBJ2-1, with 7 bases fitting TRBD2. CDR3 length: 14 amino acids. Trimming cost V 2 bases and J 2 bases; bases outside gene matches: 0. CDR1 is MNHEY, CDR2 SVGEGT, per germline. CDR3 nucleotides: TGTGCCAGCAGTTACCTAGCGGCCTACAATGAGCAGTTCTTC. Protein sequence: CASSYLAAYNEQFF.

The rearrangement uses TRBV7-9 and TRBJ2-1, with TRBD2 identical over 7 bases. This CDR3 has 15 amino acids. Germline lookup yields CDR1 SEHNR and CDR2 FQNEAQ (reference sequence). The J segment lost 5 bases and the V segment lost 3 bases, leaving 7 bases of the junction unmatched. The CDR3 reads CASSLRLAVNNEQFF. The CDR3 DNA reads as TGTGCCAGCAGCTTGCGGCTAGCGGTTAACAATGAGCAGTTCTTC.

This clonotype was picked up a small number of times. V and J are TRBV15 and TRBJ2-5; no clear D gene. Germline V gene sequence: CDR1 LNHNV, CDR2 YYDKDF (reference sequence). The CDR3 extends over 15 amino acids. Trimming took 0 bases from V and 5 from J, leaving 13 bases between them. The CDR3 DNA is TGTGCCACCAGCAGAGATCTTGTGACAAGGGAGACCCAGTACTTC. The encoded protein is CATSRDLVTRETQYF. Drawing the rest from reference TRBV15 and TRBJ2-5, the complete variable domain is DAMVIQNPRYQVTQFGKPVTLSCSQTLNHNVMYWYQQKSSQAPKLLFHYYDKDFNNEADTPDNFQSRRPNTSFCFLDIRSPGLGDTAMYLCATSRDLVTRETQYFGPGTRLLVL.

V is TRBV20-1 and J is TRBJ2-2; TRBD1 matches at 10 bases. The length of the CDR3 is 18 residues. Germline CDR1 is DFQATT and CDR2 is SNEGSKA (reference sequence). J gave up 5 bases and V 3 bases, and 15 bases lay outside the gene matches. The DNA of the CDR3 is TGCAGTGCTAGCGGGGTGGGACAGGGGACCGCCAGTACCGGGGAGCTGTTTTTT. Encoded protein: CSASGVGQGTASTGELFF.

This rearrangement joins TRBV5-6 to TRBJ1-2, with 8 positions matching TRBD1. CDR3 size: 14 residues. V was clipped by 2 bases and J by 2 bases; unmatched bases: 2. Per the germline V gene, CDR1 is SGHDT and CDR2 is YYEEEE. The CDR3 coding sequence is TGTGCCAGCAGCTTTTGGACAGGGAACTATGGCTACACCTTC. Protein sequence: CASSFWTGNYGYTF.

The chain joins TRBV10-3 to TRBJ2-3; 11 bases map to TRBD2. Germline CDR1 ENHRY, CDR2 SYGVKD. This CDR3 comprises 14 residues. After removal of 6 bases from V and 7 bases from J, the junction contained 6 bases not matched to a gene. Here the CDR3 DNA reads TGTGCCATCAGAACTAGCGGGAGCGAACATACGCAGTATTTT. This translates into CAIRTSGSEHTQYF.

The table lists this clonotype with many counts. The rearrangement uses TRBV11-2 and TRBJ2-5, with D perhaps matching TRBD1 or TRBD2 (5 bases each). The CDR3 contains 14 residues. CDR1 is SGHAT and CDR2 is FQNNGV in the germline V gene. V was cut by 4 bases and J by 7 bases, with 16 bases left in between. The CDR3 DNA follows: TGTGCCAGCAGCTCCGGGACCTCTCGAGGGACCCAGTACTTC. As protein: CASSSGTSRGTQYF.

This clonotype occurred a few times. The J gene is TRBJ1-6, the V gene TRBV3-1; no firm D call. The germline gives CDR1 LGHDT, CDR2 YNNKEL (reference sequence). V lost 0 bases, J lost 2 bases, and 11 bases lay in between. CDR3 length: 17 residues. The CDR3 nucleotides are TGTGCCAGCAGCCAAGATCTCCCGGCCCCCTATAATTCACCCCTCCACTTT. Residues: CASSQDLPAPYNSPLHF.

This clonotype was counted a few times. This rearrangement joins TRBV6-2 or TRBV6-3 to TRBJ1-5, with D perhaps TRBD1 (5 bases). In germline, CDR1 is MNHEY, CDR2 SVGEGT. V dropped 2 bases and J dropped 1 base, with 9 bases sitting between them. The CDR3 covers 15 residues. The CDR3 nucleotides are TGTGCCAGCAGTTACCCAGGGTACAGCAATCAGCCCCAGCATTTT. It yields the protein CASSYPGYSNQPQHF.

This clonotype turned up a few times. The V call is TRBV7-3, the J call TRBJ2-3, with D possibly TRBD2 on 5 matching bases. Deletions cut 1 base from V and 2 bases from J, with 10 bases between. Germline-derived CDR1 and CDR2 are SGHTA and FQGTGA. The CDR3 has 15 residues. CDR3 DNA sequence: TGTGCCAGCAGCTTAAACGGGGAGATCACAGATACGCAGTATTTT. Encoded protein: CASSLNGEITDTQYF.

The table lists this clonotype with many counts. The rearrangement joins TRBV11-2 to TRBJ1-1, with 7 bases that match TRBD1. This CDR3 contains 15 residues. Trimming removed 5 bases from V and 0 bases from J; junction bases left unmatched: 6. The germline V gene has CDR1 SGHAT and CDR2 FQNNGV. CDR3 residues: CASSPGGLLNTEAFF. Here the CDR3 DNA reads TGTGCCAGCAGCCCAGGGGGGCTGTTGAACACTGAAGCTTTCTTT. Full variable domain (remainder filled in from reference TRBV11-2 and TRBJ1-1): EAGVAQSPRYKIIEKRQSVAFWCNPISGHATLYWYQQILGQGPKLLIQFQNNGVVDDSQLPKDRFSAERLKGVDSTLKIQPAKLEDSAVYLCASSPGGLLNTEAFFGQGTRLTVV.

There are a few counts of this clonotype. This chain links TRBV6-1 with TRBJ2-7; D unresolved. This CDR3 is built from 15 residues. The V and J ends lost 4 bases and 0 bases respectively, with 13 bases between them. CDR1 is MNHNS and CDR2 is SASEGT in the germline V gene. The CDR3 DNA reads as TGTGCCAGCAGTGTTACAAGGGTTAGCTCCTACGAGCAGTACTTC. Amino acid sequence: CASSVTRVSSYEQYF.

Turning to this clonotype: Given a much more abundant clone one base away, this may be a read error. The chain carries TRBV20-1 and TRBJ2-7; D remains unclear. CDR3 length: 11 residues. V gave up 0 bases and J gave up 3 bases, with 3 bases separating them. CDR1 and CDR2 from the germline V gene are DFQATT and SNEGSKA (reference sequence). The CDR3 DNA reads TGCAGTGCTAGAGAGCACTACGAGCAGTACTTC. Translating gives CSAREHYEQYF.

The gene calls are TRBV10-3 and TRBJ2-1; TRBD1 or TRBD2 may be the D gene (5 bases each). CDR3 length equals 13 residues. Germline V CDR1 and CDR2: ENHRY, SYGVKD. The V end lost 3 bases, the J end lost 6 bases, and 9 bases lay between the germline ends. This CDR3 is CAISDGGRNEQFF. The DNA of the CDR3 is TGTGCCATCAGTGATGGGGGTCGCAATGAGCAGTTCTTC.

The rearrangement uses TRBV6-2 or TRBV6-3 and TRBJ2-3; D possibly uses TRBD1 or TRBD2 (6 bases each). This CDR3 has 16 amino acids. Trimming left V 5 bases short and J 3 bases short, with 18 bases between. The V gene's germline CDR1 is MNHEY and CDR2 SVGEGT. The CDR3 nucleotides read TGTGCCAGCAGTCTGGGGGCGGGGCAGGGGACAGATACGCAGTATTTT. It translates to CASSLGAGQGTDTQYF.

The chain couples TRBV18 to TRBJ2-1; D gene unclear. V lost 6 bases, J lost 4 bases, and 19 bases lay in between. The CDR3 contains 16 residues. The germline V gene has CDR1 KGHSH and CDR2 LQKENI. The CDR3 sequence: CASSRPRSGMYNEQFF. The CDR3, as DNA: TGTGCCAGCTCTCGCCCCCGGAGTGGAATGTACAATGAGCAGTTCTTC.

This clonotype was found a few times. The chain combines TRBV7-3 with TRBJ2-6; maybe TRBD2 (5 bases). This CDR3 is built from 17 residues. Trimming stripped 1 base from V and 0 bases from J, with 10 bases between. CDR1 is SGHTA and CDR2 is FQGTGA in the germline V gene. The CDR3 sequence: CASSLNPGSSGANVLTF. CDR3 DNA sequence: TGTGCCAGCAGCTTAAACCCGGGGAGCTCTGGGGCCAACGTCCTGACTTTC.